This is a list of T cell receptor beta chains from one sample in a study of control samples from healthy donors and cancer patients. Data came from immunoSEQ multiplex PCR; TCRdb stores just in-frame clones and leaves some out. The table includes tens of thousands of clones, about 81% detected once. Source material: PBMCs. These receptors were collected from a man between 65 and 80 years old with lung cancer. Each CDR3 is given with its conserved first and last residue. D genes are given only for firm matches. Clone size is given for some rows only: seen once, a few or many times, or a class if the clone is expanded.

DNA: TGTGCCAGCTCTCCAATCGGTCAGCCCCAGCATTTT
CDR3: CASSPIGQPQHF
J: TRBJ1-5
size: -
V: TRBV7-8
D: -

DNA: TGCGCCAGCAGGCGGGGTTACGAGCAGTACTTC
CDR3: CASRRGYEQYF
J: TRBJ2-7
size: -
V: TRBV5-1
D: -

DNA: TGTGCCAGCAGCAAGGTCCAGGGGACTGGGGCCAACGTCCTGACTTTC
CDR3: CASSKVQGTGANVLTF
J: TRBJ2-6
size: -
V: TRBV21-1
D: -

DNA: TGTGCCAGTAGATGGACGACCGGGACGGGAAACACCGGGGAGCTGTTTTTT
CDR3: CASRWTTGTGNTGELFF
J: TRBJ2-2
size: -
V: TRBV19
D: -

DNA: TGTGCCAGCAGTTTCGGGACTAGCGGGAACACAGATACGCAGTATTTT
CDR3: CASSFGTSGNTDTQYF
J: TRBJ2-3
size: -
V: TRBV6-6
D: TRBD2

DNA: TGCAGCGTTGTTCTTGTAGCGGGCAAATACAATGAGCAGTTCTTC
CDR3: CSVVLVAGKYNEQFF
J: TRBJ2-1
size: -
V: TRBV29-1
D: TRBD2

DNA: TGTGCCAGCAGCCCTGTAGTGGGATCCCACCGGAATGAGCAGTTCTTC
CDR3: CASSPVVGSHRNEQFF
J: TRBJ2-1
size: once
V: TRBV5-8
D: -

DNA: TGTGCCTGGAGTGTTTTAGGGGGCGGTGAAGCTTTCTTT
CDR3: CAWSVLGGGEAFF
J: TRBJ1-1
size: -
V: TRBV30
D: TRBD1

DNA: TGTGCCACCACCGGAGAGGCCGGGAACGGGGAGCTGTTTTTT
CDR3: CATTGEAGNGELFF
J: TRBJ2-2
size: -
V: TRBV24-1
D: -

DNA: TGTGCCAGTAGTAACGGGGGACTCGTCTATGGCTACACCTTC
CDR3: CASSNGGLVYGYTF
J: TRBJ1-2
size: few
V: TRBV19
D: -

DNA: TGTGCCAGCAGCCTCCGGGACAGGGCTCTTGCAGATACGCAGTATTTT
CDR3: CASSLRDRALADTQYF
J: TRBJ2-3
size: -
V: TRBV11-2
D: TRBD1

DNA: TGTGCCAGCAGTTTTCCGGACAGGTCCTATGGCTACACCTTC
CDR3: CASSFPDRSYGYTF
J: TRBJ1-2
size: -
V: TRBV28
D: TRBD1

DNA: TGCGCCAGCAGCCAAGTTATCTTGCGGGGCACCGGGGAGCTGTTTTTT
CDR3: CASSQVILRGTGELFF
J: TRBJ2-2
size: -
V: TRBV4-1
D: -

DNA: TGTGCCAGCAGTGAAATCCCGGGGGCCTACTACGAGCAGTACTTC
CDR3: CASSEIPGAYYEQYF
J: TRBJ2-7
size: -
V: TRBV6-1
D: -

DNA: TGTGCCAGTAGTATAGGAAGCAGCTCCTACAATGAGCAGTTCTTC
CDR3: CASSIGSSSYNEQFF
J: TRBJ2-1
size: -
V: TRBV19
D: -

DNA: TGTGCCAGCAGCCAAGGCTCGCGGGGTGGCTACACCTTC
CDR3: CASSQGSRGGYTF
J: TRBJ1-2
size: -
V: TRBV3-1/TRBV3-2
D: -

DNA: TGCGCCAGCAGCCGGGAGGCTGGGGCCAACGTCCTGACTTTC
CDR3: CASSREAGANVLTF
J: TRBJ2-6
size: -
V: TRBV4-3
D: -

DNA: TGTGCCAGCAGTTACTCTTTCCAGGGGAGTTACGAGCAGTACTTC
CDR3: CASSYSFQGSYEQYF
J: TRBJ2-7
size: few
V: TRBV6-5
D: -

DNA: TGTGCCAGCAGTAGTGGAATCAACTATGGCTACACCTTC
CDR3: CASSSGINYGYTF
J: TRBJ1-2
size: -
V: TRBV7-9
D: -

DNA: TGTGCCAGCAGCGACGCCCTGGAAATAGCGGGGGGGTCAGAGACCCAGTACTTC
CDR3: CASSDALEIAGGSETQYF
J: TRBJ2-5
size: many
V: TRBV7-9
D: TRBD2

DNA: TGTGCCAGTAGTATATGGGAGAACACTGAAGCTTTCTTT
CDR3: CASSIWENTEAFF
J: TRBJ1-1
size: -
V: TRBV19
D: -

DNA: TGTGCCACCAGCAGAGATTTTAGCGGGGGGGAGCAGTTCTTC
CDR3: CATSRDFSGGEQFF
J: TRBJ2-1
size: -
V: TRBV15
D: TRBD2

DNA: TGTGCCAGCAGCGCGCTCCAGGGGGCAGGTCAGCCCCAGCATTTT
CDR3: CASSALQGAGQPQHF
J: TRBJ1-5
size: -
V: TRBV7-8
D: TRBD1

DNA: TGTGCCAGCAGTCAGACAGGGATCAATCAGCCCCAGCATTTT
CDR3: CASSQTGINQPQHF
J: TRBJ1-5
size: -
V: TRBV6-5
D: TRBD1

DNA: TGTGCCAGCAGCTTGGATACGGGACAGGGCTATGGCTACACCTTC
CDR3: CASSLDTGQGYGYTF
J: TRBJ1-2
size: -
V: TRBV5-8
D: TRBD1

DNA: TGTGCCAGCGCTAGGGTCTCGGACGAGCAGTACTTC
CDR3: CASARVSDEQYF
J: TRBJ2-7
size: few
V: TRBV6-6
D: -

DNA: TGTGCCACGACCGGTAGCAGGGAGACCCAGTACTTC
CDR3: CATTGSRETQYF
J: TRBJ2-5
size: -
V: TRBV2
D: -

DNA: TGTGCCAGCAGTCTCCGAATTGGGGAGCTGTTTTTT
CDR3: CASSLRIGELFF
J: TRBJ2-2
size: -
V: TRBV28
D: -

DNA: TGTGCCAGTAGTATGAAAGGCCGCGTTCAAACCTTC
CDR3: CASSMKGRVQTF
J: TRBJ1-2
size: -
V: TRBV19
D: -

DNA: TGTGTCAGCAGCGTAGGGACAGGGGGCACCTACGAGCAGTACTTC
CDR3: CVSSVGTGGTYEQYF
J: TRBJ2-7
size: -
V: TRBV9
D: TRBD1

DNA: TGTGCCAGCAGCTTAGGACTAATGCGGACAGGGGGCTTTGGCTACACCTTC
CDR3: CASSLGLMRTGGFGYTF
J: TRBJ1-2
size: -
V: TRBV7-9
D: TRBD1

DNA: TGTGCCTGGAGTCTACTGGGACAGGGGTCGCACACTGAAGCTTTCTTT
CDR3: CAWSLLGQGSHTEAFF
J: TRBJ1-1
size: -
V: TRBV30
D: TRBD1

DNA: TGTGCCAGCAGCCCGGCCTGGGGTATCGGGGGGGCCTACAATGAGCAGTTCTTC
CDR3: CASSPAWGIGGAYNEQFF
J: TRBJ2-1
size: few
V: TRBV4-2
D: TRBD2

DNA: TGTGCCAGCAGCCTTAGGACTAGCGGGGGGTACAATGAGCAGTTCTTC
CDR3: CASSLRTSGGYNEQFF
J: TRBJ2-1
size: -
V: TRBV11-2
D: TRBD2

DNA: TGCAGCGCCTGGACAGGGGGGAACACTGAAGCTTTCTTT
CDR3: CSAWTGGNTEAFF
J: TRBJ1-1
size: -
V: TRBV29-1
D: TRBD1

DNA: TGTGCCAGCAGCTTAGGATCTAATAGACTAGCGAGGATCACAGATACGCAGTATTTT
CDR3: CASSLGSNRLARITDTQYF
J: TRBJ2-3
size: -
V: TRBV11-2
D: TRBD2

DNA: TGTGCCTGGAGGGGACAGGGAAGGGGAACTGAAGCTTTCTTT
CDR3: CAWRGQGRGTEAFF
J: TRBJ1-1
size: -
V: TRBV30
D: TRBD1